Below, 26 T cell receptor beta chains from the same sample are listed, as sequenced in a study of regulatory T cells in long-lasting Graves disease. In building TCR beta libraries, iRepertoire HTBI primers were used together with Arm-PCR of CDR3 regions. In TCRdb, the multiplex PCR reads were re-called with MiXCR into one record per CDR3 protein. The sample records under 350,000 distinct CDR3 sequences, roughly a fifth being singletons. Time point reported: persistent/refractory GD, antithyroid drugs over 5 years with positive TRAb. RNA from PBMCs was the source of the TCR library. The source was peripheral blood mononuclear cells (PBMCs), collected when the disease was refractory, from a patient treated with antithyroid drugs. These receptor sequences come from a female donor with Graves disease.

This sequence joins TRBV15 and TRBJ2-7, with unresolved D. The CDR3 is made up of 13 amino acids. Trimming took off 3 bases at V and 0 bases at J, with 6 bases between the two ends. Germline CDR1 LNHNV, CDR2 YYDKDF (reference sequence). The chain's CDR3 is CATSRSSSYEQYF. CDR3 coding DNA: TGTGCCACCAGCAGGAGCAGCTCCTACGAGCAGTACTTC.

CDR3 sequence reads: CASSSFGSGYQETQYF. The CDR3 DNA reads TGTGCCAGCAGCTCGTTCGGTAGCGGGTACCAAGAGACCCAGTACTTC. V gene TRBV7-9 combines with J gene TRBJ2-5, with 7 bases lining up with TRBD2. J gave up 0 bases and V 4 bases, and 8 bases lay outside the gene matches. In germline, CDR1 is SEHNR, CDR2 FQNEAQ (reference sequence). The CDR3 runs 16 residues.

The sample holds many counts of this clonotype. V is TRBV20-1 and J is TRBJ1-5; D is perhaps TRBD1 (5 bases). The CDR3 runs 12 residues. Looked up from germline, CDR1 is DFQATT and CDR2 is SNEGSKA (reference sequence). Trimming removed 5 bases from V and 2 bases from J, with 7 bases in between. For the CDR3, the DNA is TGCAGTGCTCAGGGAGGCAATCAGCCCCAGCATTTT. Translated, it gives CSAQGGNQPQHF.

The table lists this clonotype with many counts. The chain is built from TRBV15 and TRBJ1-4; 9 nucleotides line up with TRBD1. There are 17 residues in the CDR3. Germline V CDR1 and CDR2: LNHNV, YYDKDF (reference sequence). V lost 2 bases and J lost 8; bases outside the gene matches: 12. CDR3 residues: CATSRHPRTGEGEKLFF. CDR3 bases: TGTGCCACCAGCAGACATCCAAGGACAGGGGAAGGCGAAAAACTGTTTTTT.

This clonotype has ten or more counts. This chain links TRBV28 with TRBJ1-2, with a weak D call TRBD1 (6 bases). The germline V gene encodes CDR1 MDHEN and CDR2 SYDVKM. This CDR3 contains 14 residues. Trimming shortened V by 6 bases and J by 0 bases, and 11 bases separated the two germline ends. CDR3 in amino acids: CASSRRTANYGYTF. DNA of the CDR3: TGTGCCAGCAGCCGTAGGACAGCTAACTATGGCTACACCTTC.

The chain has TRBV7-9 and TRBJ2-7; D perhaps matches TRBD2 (6 bases). Per germline, CDR1 SEHNR and CDR2 FQNEAQ (reference sequence). This CDR3 region has 17 residues. Trimming cost V 4 bases and J 2 bases, with 21 bases left between them. The CDR3 sequence is CASSSGFGREQAYEQYF. In DNA form, the CDR3 reads TGTGCCAGCAGCTCAGGTTTTGGACGGGAGCAAGCCTACGAGCAGTACTTC.

This rearrangement joins TRBV20-1 to TRBJ1-4; D gene uncertain. The germline V and J ends were trimmed by 0 bases and 3 bases, with 11 bases remaining between them. Germline-derived CDR1 and CDR2 are DFQATT and SNEGSKA (reference sequence). This CDR3 contains 15 residues. The CDR3 DNA follows: TGCAGTGCTAGAGATGATGCGCTCGCTAATGAAAAACTGTTTTTT. Its translation is CSARDDALANEKLFF.

This clonotype was observed a handful of times. The chain employs TRBV15 and TRBJ1-1; 7 positions agree with TRBD1. With 0 bases clipped from V and 2 bases from J, the junction kept 6 bases outside the gene matches. This CDR3 has 16 amino acids. Germline-derived CDR1 and CDR2 are LNHNV and YYDKDF (reference sequence). This CDR3 is CATSRDRGQTNTEAFF. The CDR3 DNA reads as TGTGCCACCAGCAGAGATCGGGGACAGACTAACACTGAAGCTTTCTTT. The variable domain in full, completed from reference TRBV15 and TRBJ1-1, reads DAMVIQNPRYQVTQFGKPVTLSCSQTLNHNVMYWYQQKSSQAPKLLFHYYDKDFNNEADTPDNFQSRRPNTSFCFLDIRSPGLGDTAMYLCATSRDRGQTNTEAFFGQGTRLTVV.

J is TRBJ1-5 and V is TRBV6-1; maybe TRBD1 (5 bases). This CDR3 has 16 amino acids. V was trimmed by 4 bases and J by 3 bases, leaving 16 bases between them. Germline CDR1 and CDR2: MNHNS and SASEGT. CDR3 DNA sequence: TGTGCCAGCAGTGTCTTCGGGACGGAGTTCAATCAGCCCCAGCATTTT. Translating gives CASSVFGTEFNQPQHF.

This clonotype was seen only once. The chain is built from TRBV3-1 and TRBJ2-7; D unresolved. There are 14 residues in the CDR3. Trimming removed 5 bases at V and 3 bases at J, with 14 bases between. The germline CDR1 and CDR2 sequences are LGHDT and YNNKEL (reference sequence). CDR3 nucleotide sequence: TGTGCCAGCAGCAGTGGAAGCGAAGACTACGAGCAGTACTTC. It encodes CASSSGSEDYEQYF.

The chain carries TRBV28 and TRBJ1-2; 9 positions agree with TRBD1. The CDR3 loop spans 16 amino acids. CDR1 is MDHEN and CDR2 is SYDVKM in the germline V gene. V dropped 5 bases and J dropped 5; count of bases not matched to a gene: 12. The CDR3 DNA reads TGTGCCAGCAGTCAGGCGGGGACAGGGTCCTCGTATGGCTACACCTTC. Translation: CASSQAGTGSSYGYTF.

As to this clonotype: A much bigger clone sits one base away, suggesting this may be a read error. V and J are TRBV5-5 and TRBJ2-7, with D possibly being TRBD1 (6 bases). Germline V gene sequence: CDR1 SGHKS, CDR2 YYEKEE (reference sequence). The CDR3 length is 16 residues. In nucleotides, the CDR3 is TGTGTCAGCAGCTTGGCCGGGACACCCTACTCCTACGAGCAGTACTTC. This codes for CVSSLAGTPYSYEQYF.

In this sample, this clonotype turned up a few times. The rearrangement uses TRBV12-3 or TRBV12-4 and TRBJ2-2; no firm D call. Deletions cut 6 bases from V and 8 bases from J, with 16 bases between. This CDR3 has 14 amino acids. The CDR3 DNA follows: TGTGCCAGCAGAGACGGGTTGGGTGGAGGGGAGCTGTTTTTT. It yields the protein CASRDGLGGGELFF.

The table lists this clonotype with many counts. The chain is built from TRBV28 and TRBJ2-7; TRBD1 might be the D (6 bases). Germline CDR1 is MDHEN and CDR2 is SYDVKM. CDR3 size: 13 residues. Trimming left V 6 bases short and J 0 bases short, with 9 bases between. CDR3 nucleotide sequence: TGTGCCAGCAGAACAGGGAGCTCCTACGAGCAGTACTTC. Its protein is CASRTGSSYEQYF.

In this sample, this clonotype turned up a few times. The rearrangement links TRBV5-6 to TRBJ2-5, with a possible D match to TRBD2 (6 bases). This CDR3 is built from 13 residues. Per the germline V gene, CDR1 is SGHDT and CDR2 is YYEEEE. Trimming pared 0 bases from V and 9 bases from J, leaving 12 bases between. CDR3 loop: CASSLERVGPQYF. In DNA, the CDR3 is TGTGCCAGCAGCTTGGAGCGGGTTGGGCCCCAGTACTTC.

The table lists this clonotype with many counts. The chain has TRBV28 and TRBJ1-5, with D perhaps TRBD1 (6 bases). CDR3 size: 15 residues. CDR1 and CDR2 from the germline V gene are MDHEN and SYDVKM. Trimming shortened V by 5 bases and J by 6 bases, and 17 bases separated the two germline ends. The chain's CDR3 is CASSPQGFIRQPQHF. The CDR3 nucleotides are TGTGCCAGCAGTCCTCAGGGGTTTATCCGTCAGCCCCAGCATTTT.

This rearrangement joins TRBV6-9 to TRBJ2-7, with 9 bases matching TRBD1. The CDR3 extends over 18 amino acids. The germline V gene has CDR1 MNHGY and CDR2 SVAAGI. Germline trimming cut 3 bases from V and 12 bases from J; bases unmatched to any gene: 24. The CDR3 bases are TGTGCCAGCAGTTACTCGAAAAGTTGGGACAGGGTAGGGCGCGTTTCGTACTTC. It encodes CASSYSKSWDRVGRVSYF.

This clonotype was picked up a small number of times. V usage is TRBV5-8 and J usage is TRBJ2-4, with TRBD1 matching over 8 bases. The ends lost 2 bases at V and 0 bases at J; junction bases unmatched: 4. Germline CDR1 SGHTS, CDR2 YDEGEE. The CDR3 spans 16 residues. The CDR3 region has the DNA TGTGCCAGCAGCTTCCTAGGACAGGGAGCCAAAAACATTCAGTACTTC. This translates into CASSFLGQGAKNIQYF. The variable domain in full, completed from reference TRBV5-8 and TRBJ2-4, reads EAGVTQSPTHLIKTRGQQATLRCSPISGHTSVYWYQQALGLGLQFLLWYDEGEERNRGNFPPRFSGRQFPNYSSELNVNALELEDSALYLCASSFLGQGAKNIQYFGAGTRLSVL.

This clonotype was counted at least ten times. The V gene is TRBV28, the J gene TRBJ2-7, with D perhaps TRBD1 (6 bases). CDR1 MDHEN and CDR2 SYDVKM come from the germline V gene. CDR3 length equals 14 residues. V lost 5 bases, J lost 0 bases, and 11 bases lay in between. DNA for the CDR3: TGTGCCAGCAGTCCGGGACAAGCCTCCTACGAGCAGTACTTC. Residues: CASSPGQASYEQYF. The whole variable domain, remainder taken from reference TRBV28 and TRBJ2-7, is DVKVTQSSRYLVKRTGEKVFLECVQDMDHENMFWYRQDPGLGLRLIYFSYDVKMKEKGDIPEGYSVSREKKERFSLILESASTNQTSMYLCASSPGQASYEQYFGPGTRLTVT.

The V gene is TRBV4-1, the J gene TRBJ1-1, with no clear D. The germline V gene has CDR1 MGHRA and CDR2 YSYEKL. V was clipped by 4 bases and J by 1 base, with 13 bases between them. The CDR3 is 15 residues long. The CDR3, as DNA: TGCGCCAGCAGCCCCCGGGATTTATCGAACACTGAAGCTTTCTTT. It translates to CASSPRDLSNTEAFF.

The rearrangement uses TRBV9 and TRBJ2-5, with 8 bases matching TRBD2. This CDR3 region has 18 residues. V lost 4 bases and J lost 1; bases outside the gene matches: 15. CDR1 SGDLS and CDR2 YYNGEE come from the germline V gene. The CDR3 sequence is CASSPKTLLTSGQETQYF. The CDR3 DNA reads TGTGCCAGCAGCCCCAAAACCCTCCTCACTAGCGGCCAAGAGACCCAGTACTTC. Full variable domain (missing parts from reference TRBV9 and TRBJ2-5): DSGVTQTPKHLITATGQRVTLRCSPRSGDLSVYWYQQSLDQGLQFLIQYYNGEERAKGNILERFSAQQFPDLHSELNLSSLELGDSALYFCASSPKTLLTSGQETQYFGPGTRLLVL.

The chain has TRBV7-2 and TRBJ1-5; D ambiguous. Between the trimmed V and J ends, which lost 3 bases and 7 bases, there was a span of 7 bases. The CDR3 has 12 residues. The germline V gene has CDR1 SGHTA and CDR2 FQGNSA. CDR3 region: CASSFAWQPQHF. The CDR3 region has the DNA TGTGCCAGCAGCTTCGCCTGGCAGCCCCAGCATTTT. The full variable domain, with the rest looked up from reference TRBV7-2 and TRBJ1-5, is GAGVSQSPSNKVTEKGKDVELRCDPISGHTALYWYRQSLGQGLEFLIYFQGNSAPDKSGLPSDRFSAERTGGSVSTLTIQRTQQEDSAVYLCASSFAWQPQHFGDGTRLSIL.

This clonotype has only a few counts. V is TRBV7-9 and J is TRBJ2-7, with 7 positions matching TRBD2. Per the germline V gene, CDR1 is SEHNR and CDR2 is FQNEAQ (reference sequence). The CDR3 runs 14 residues. Trimming cost V 4 bases and J 5 bases; bases outside gene matches: 8. DNA of the CDR3: TGTGCCAGCAGCTGGGGGGGAGTCTCGAACGAGCAGTACTTC. This sequence encodes CASSWGGVSNEQYF.

The gene calls are TRBV7-6 and TRBJ2-7; D unclear. CDR1 and CDR2 from the germline V gene are SGHVS and FNYEAQ. V was clipped by 1 base and J by 6 bases, with 10 bases between them. The CDR3 contains 13 residues. CDR3 coding DNA: TGTGCCAGCAGCTTAGATAGGAGAGGCGAGCAGTACTTC. Protein: CASSLDRRGEQYF.

V usage is TRBV4-3 and J usage is TRBJ2-2, with D possibly being TRBD1 (6 bases). Between the trimmed V and J ends, which lost 0 bases and 3 bases, there was a span of 11 bases. Germline CDR1 reads LGHNA; CDR2 reads YSLEER. The CDR3 contains 16 residues. In nucleotides, the CDR3 is TGCGCCAGCAGCCAAGATAGGGCAGGGGACACCGGGGAGCTGTTTTTT. Encoded protein: CASSQDRAGDTGELFF.

About this clonotype: A much larger clone lies a single base off, so this may be a read error. The conserved closing phenylalanine or tryptophan is absent in this CDR3, likely reflecting a read error. The chain combines TRBV9 with TRBJ2-5, with D possibly matching TRBD1 (5 bases). Germline CDR1 is SGDLS and CDR2 is YYNGEE. This CDR3 has 15 amino acids. The germline V and J ends were trimmed by 4 bases and 1 base, with 14 bases remaining between them. The CDR3 bases are TGTGCCAGCAGCAGCCATCCTAGGGGCCAAGAGACCCAGTACCTC. Protein product: CASSSHPRGQETQYL.